This T cell receptor (beta chain) is drawn from a study of T cells in localized non-small cell lung cancer. Study results and caveats: Appearances in adjacent lung were noted for a median roughly 50 of the top 100 tumor clones.

TCRdb's table, derived via immunoSEQ multiplex PCR, lists solely in-frame clones and lacks some. The sample records some 970 clones, 20% to 25% being singletons. Trimming took 6 bases from V and 2 from J, leaving 11 bases between them. The CDR3 contains 14 residues. Looked up from germline, CDR1 is MNHGY and CDR2 is SAAAGT. This clone rates as large (0.1 to 1%). What it binds is unknown. The sequence was collected from a man aged 40 to 70 with stage I squamous cell lung carcinoma. The J gene is TRBJ1-5, the V gene TRBV6-8; possible D gene TRBD1, 6 bases. The sample was lung tumor tissue, taken before any cancer treatment. CDR3 nucleotides: TGTGCCAGCAGCCCAGGGGACGGCAATCAGCCCCAGCATTTT. Encoded protein: CASSPGDGNQPQHF.